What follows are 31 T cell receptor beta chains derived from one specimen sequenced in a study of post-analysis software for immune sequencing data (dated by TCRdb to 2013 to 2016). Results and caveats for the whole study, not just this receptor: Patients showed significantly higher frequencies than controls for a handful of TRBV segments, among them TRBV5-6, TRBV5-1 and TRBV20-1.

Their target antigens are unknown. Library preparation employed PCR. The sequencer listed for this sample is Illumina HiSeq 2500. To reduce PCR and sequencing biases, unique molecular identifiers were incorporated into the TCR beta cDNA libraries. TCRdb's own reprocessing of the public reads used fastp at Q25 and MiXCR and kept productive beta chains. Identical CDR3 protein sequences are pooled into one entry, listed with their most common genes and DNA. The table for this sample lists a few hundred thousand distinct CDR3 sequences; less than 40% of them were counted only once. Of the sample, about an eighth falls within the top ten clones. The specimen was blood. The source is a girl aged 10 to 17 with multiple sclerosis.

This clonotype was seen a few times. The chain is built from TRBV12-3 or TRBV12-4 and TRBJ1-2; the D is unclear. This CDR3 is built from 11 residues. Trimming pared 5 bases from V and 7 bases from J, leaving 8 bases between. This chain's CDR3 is CASSLTGGYTF. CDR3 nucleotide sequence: TGTGCCAGCAGTCTCACCGGTGGCTACACCTTC.

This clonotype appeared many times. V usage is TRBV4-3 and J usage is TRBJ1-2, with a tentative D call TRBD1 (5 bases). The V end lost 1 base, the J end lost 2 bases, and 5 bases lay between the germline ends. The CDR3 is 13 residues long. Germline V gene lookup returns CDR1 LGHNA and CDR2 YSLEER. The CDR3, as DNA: TGCGCCAGCAGCCAAGGACAGAACTATGGCTACACCTTC. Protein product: CASSQGQNYGYTF.

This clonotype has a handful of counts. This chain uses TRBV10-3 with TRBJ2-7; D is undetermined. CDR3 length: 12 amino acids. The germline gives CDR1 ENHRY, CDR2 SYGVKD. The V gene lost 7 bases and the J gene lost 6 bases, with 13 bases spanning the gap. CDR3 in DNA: TGTGCCATCACAGATGGGTTCAGCGAGCAGTACTTC. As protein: CAITDGFSEQYF.

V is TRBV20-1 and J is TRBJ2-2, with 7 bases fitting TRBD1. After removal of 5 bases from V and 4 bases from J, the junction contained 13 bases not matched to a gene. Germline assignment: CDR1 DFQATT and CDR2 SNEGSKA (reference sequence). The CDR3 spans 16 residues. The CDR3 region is CSAWPLGTAFTGELFF. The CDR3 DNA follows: TGCAGTGCTTGGCCTCTGGGGACAGCCTTCACCGGGGAGCTGTTTTTT.

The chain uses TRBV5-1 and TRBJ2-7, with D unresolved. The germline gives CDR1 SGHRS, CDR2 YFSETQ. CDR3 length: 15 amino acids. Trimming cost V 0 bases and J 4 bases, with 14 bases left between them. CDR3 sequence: CASSLEALGLYEQYF. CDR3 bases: TGCGCCAGCAGCTTGGAAGCCCTGGGATTATACGAGCAGTACTTC.

The CDR3: CASSFVFTDTQYF. The CDR3 DNA reads as TGTGCCAGCAGTTTCGTCTTCACAGATACGCAGTATTTT. V gene TRBV28 combines with J gene TRBJ2-3; D not certain. Trimming cost V 3 bases and J 2 bases, with 6 bases left between them. The CDR3 sequence is 13 residues long. Germline V gene sequence: CDR1 MDHEN, CDR2 SYDVKM. The full variable domain, completed using reference TRBV28 and TRBJ2-3, is DVKVTQSSRYLVKRTGEKVFLECVQDMDHENMFWYRQDPGLGLRLIYFSYDVKMKEKGDIPEGYSVSREKKERFSLILESASTNQTSMYLCASSFVFTDTQYFGPGTRLTVL.

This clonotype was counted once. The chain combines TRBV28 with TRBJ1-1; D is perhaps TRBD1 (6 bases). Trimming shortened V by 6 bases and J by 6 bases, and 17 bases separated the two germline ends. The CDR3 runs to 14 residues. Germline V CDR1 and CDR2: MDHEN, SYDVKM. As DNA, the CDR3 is TGTGCCAGCAGGTTCATCGGACAGTACGCTGAAGCTTTCTTT. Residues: CASRFIGQYAEAFF.

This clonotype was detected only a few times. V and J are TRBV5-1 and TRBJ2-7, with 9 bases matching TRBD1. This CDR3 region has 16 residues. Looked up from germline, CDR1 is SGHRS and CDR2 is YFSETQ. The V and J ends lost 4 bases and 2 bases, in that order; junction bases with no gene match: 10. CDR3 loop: CASSGAGGTGTYEQYF. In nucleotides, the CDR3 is TGCGCCAGCAGCGGGGCCGGAGGGACAGGGACCTACGAGCAGTACTTC. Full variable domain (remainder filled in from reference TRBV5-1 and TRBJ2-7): KAGVTQTPRYLIKTRGQQVTLSCSPISGHRSVSWYQQTPGQGLQFLFEYFSETQRNKGNFPGRFSGRQFSNSRSEMNVSTLELGDSALYLCASSGAGGTGTYEQYFGPGTRLTVT.

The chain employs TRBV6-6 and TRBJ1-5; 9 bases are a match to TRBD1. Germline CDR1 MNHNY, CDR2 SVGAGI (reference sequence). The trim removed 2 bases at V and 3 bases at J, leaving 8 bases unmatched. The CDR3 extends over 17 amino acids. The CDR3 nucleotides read TGTGCCAGCAGTTACGTCGGGACAGGGCTAAACAATCAGCCCCAGCATTTT. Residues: CASSYVGTGLNNQPQHF.

Here the CDR3 DNA reads TGTGCCAGCAGTCCCGGCGGCGGGCCGCTGAATGAAGCTTTCTTT. As protein: CASSPGGGPLNEAFF. The chain couples TRBV6-5 to TRBJ1-1; D is uncertain. The CDR3 is 15 amino acids. The V end was cut by 5 bases, the J end by 7 bases, with 20 bases between. In germline, CDR1 is MNHEY, CDR2 SVGAGI.

The CDR3 spells CASSFRLAGGNEQFF. The CDR3 bases are TGTGCCAGCAGCTTCCGACTAGCGGGGGGCAATGAGCAGTTCTTC. V usage is TRBV11-1 and J usage is TRBJ2-1; TRBD2 matches 13 bases. Per the germline V gene, CDR1 is SGHAT and CDR2 is FQDESV (reference sequence). This CDR3 has 15 residues. The ends lost 3 bases at V and 6 bases at J; junction bases unmatched: 2.

The CDR3 sequence: CASSPGTEYEQYF. DNA for the CDR3: TGTGCCAGCAGCCCCGGGACAGAGTACGAGCAGTACTTC. The V call is TRBV25-1, the J call TRBJ2-7; 7 bases match TRBD1. Germline V gene data show CDR1 as MGHDK and CDR2 as SYGVNS. This CDR3 has 13 residues. The ends lost 6 bases at V and 4 bases at J; junction bases unmatched: 6.

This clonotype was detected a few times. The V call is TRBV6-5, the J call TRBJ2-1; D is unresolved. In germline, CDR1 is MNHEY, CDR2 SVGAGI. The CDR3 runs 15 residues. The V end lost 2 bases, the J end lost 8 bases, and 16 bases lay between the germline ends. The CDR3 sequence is CASSYGSPQVDEQFF. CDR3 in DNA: TGTGCCAGCAGTTACGGTTCCCCGCAGGTCGATGAGCAGTTCTTC.

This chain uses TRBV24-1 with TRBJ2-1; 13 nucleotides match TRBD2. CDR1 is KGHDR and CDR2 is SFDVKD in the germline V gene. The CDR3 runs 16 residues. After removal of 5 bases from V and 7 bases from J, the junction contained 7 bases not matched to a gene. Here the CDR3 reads CATSGTSGGAGNEQFF. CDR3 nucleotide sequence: TGTGCCACCAGTGGTACTAGCGGGGGGGCGGGGAATGAGCAGTTCTTC.

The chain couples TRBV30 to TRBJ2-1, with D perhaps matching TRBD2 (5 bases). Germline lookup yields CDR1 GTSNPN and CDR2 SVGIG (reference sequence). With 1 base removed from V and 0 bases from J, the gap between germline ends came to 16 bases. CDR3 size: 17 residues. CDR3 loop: CAWSGIPSTYSYNEQFF. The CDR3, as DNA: TGTGCCTGGAGTGGAATTCCTAGCACCTACTCCTACAATGAGCAGTTCTTC.

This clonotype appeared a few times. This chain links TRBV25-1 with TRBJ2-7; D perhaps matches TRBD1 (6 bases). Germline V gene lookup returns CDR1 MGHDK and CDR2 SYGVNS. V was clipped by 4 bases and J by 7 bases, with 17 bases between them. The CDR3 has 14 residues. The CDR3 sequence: CASSASQGAEEQYF. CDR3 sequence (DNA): TGTGCCAGCAGTGCGTCACAGGGAGCGGAGGAGCAGTACTTC.

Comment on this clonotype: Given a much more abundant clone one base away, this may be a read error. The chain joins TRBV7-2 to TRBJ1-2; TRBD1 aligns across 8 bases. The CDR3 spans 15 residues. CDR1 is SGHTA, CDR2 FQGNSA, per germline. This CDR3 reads CASSLGDRRTYDYTF. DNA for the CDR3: TGTGCCAGCAGCTTAGGGGACAGGAGAACGTATGACTACACCTTC.

The CDR3 bases are TGTGCCACCAGCAGCCCAGAGGGGAGCACAGATACGCAGTATTTT. Amino acids: CATSSPEGSTDTQYF. The chain employs TRBV24-1 and TRBJ2-3, with D perhaps assigned TRBD1 or TRBD2 (5 bases each). The CDR3 totals 15 residues. V was trimmed by 7 bases and J by 0 bases, leaving 13 bases between them. Looked up from germline, CDR1 is KGHDR and CDR2 is SFDVKD.

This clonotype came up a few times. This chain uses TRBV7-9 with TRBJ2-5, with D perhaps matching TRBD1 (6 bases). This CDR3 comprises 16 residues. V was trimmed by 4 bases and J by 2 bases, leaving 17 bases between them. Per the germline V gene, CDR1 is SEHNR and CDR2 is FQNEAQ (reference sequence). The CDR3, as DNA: TGTGCCAGCAGCTCGCGGACAGCTTTAGCTCAAGAGACCCAGTACTTC. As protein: CASSSRTALAQETQYF.

The CDR3 reads CASSTSGTGGSPLHF. The CDR3, as DNA: TGTGCCAGCAGTACCTCCGGGACAGGGGGCTCACCCCTCCACTTT. The rearrangement links TRBV12-3 or TRBV12-4 to TRBJ1-6; 12 positions match TRBD1. Trimming took 5 bases from V and 10 from J; bases not matched to a gene: 6. The CDR3 is 15 residues long.

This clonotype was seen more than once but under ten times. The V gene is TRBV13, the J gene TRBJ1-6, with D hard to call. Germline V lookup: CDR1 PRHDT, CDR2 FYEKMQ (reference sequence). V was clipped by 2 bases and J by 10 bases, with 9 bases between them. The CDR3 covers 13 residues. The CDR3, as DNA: TGTGCCAGCAGCTTAACGGATGGATCACCCCTCCACTTT. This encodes CASSLTDGSPLHF.

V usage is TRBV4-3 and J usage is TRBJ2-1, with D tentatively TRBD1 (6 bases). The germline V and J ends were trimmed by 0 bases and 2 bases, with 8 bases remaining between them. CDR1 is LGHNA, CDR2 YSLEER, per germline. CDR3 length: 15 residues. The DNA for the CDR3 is TGCGCCAGCAGCCAAGACACAGGGCCCTACAATGAGCAGTTCTTC. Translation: CASSQDTGPYNEQFF.

This chain's CDR3 is CASSKDDGGAWETQYF. For the CDR3, the DNA is TGTGCCAGCAGCAAAGACGACGGGGGGGCCTGGGAGACCCAGTACTTC. The chain is built from TRBV21-1 and TRBJ2-5; the DNA was not used to check the table's D call, TRBD2. TRBV21-1 is reported as a pseudogene. This CDR3 is 16 amino acids long.

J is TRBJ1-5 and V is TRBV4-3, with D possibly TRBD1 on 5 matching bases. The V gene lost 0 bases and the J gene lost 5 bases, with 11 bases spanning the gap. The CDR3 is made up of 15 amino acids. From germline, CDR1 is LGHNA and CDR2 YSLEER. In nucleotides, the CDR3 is TGCGCCAGCAGCCAAGAGCTAGTGGGGGATCAGCCCCAGCATTTT. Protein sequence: CASSQELVGDQPQHF.

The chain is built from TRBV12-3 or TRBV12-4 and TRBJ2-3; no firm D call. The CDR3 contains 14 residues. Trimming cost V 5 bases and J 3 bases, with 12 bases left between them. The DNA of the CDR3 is TGTGCCAGCAGTCCGACCATCGGGACAGATACGCAGTATTTT. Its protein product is CASSPTIGTDTQYF.

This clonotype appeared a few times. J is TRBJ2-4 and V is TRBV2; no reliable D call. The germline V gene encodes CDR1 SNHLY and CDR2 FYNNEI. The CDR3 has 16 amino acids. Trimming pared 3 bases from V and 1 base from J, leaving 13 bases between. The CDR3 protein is CASSEAYKGAKNIQYF. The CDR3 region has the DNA TGTGCCAGCAGTGAGGCCTATAAAGGGGCCAAAAACATTCAGTACTTC. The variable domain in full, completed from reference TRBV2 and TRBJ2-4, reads EPEVTQTPSHQVTQMGQEVILRCVPISNHLYFYWYRQILGQKVEFLVSFYNNEISEKSEIFDDQFSVERPDGSNFTLKIRSTKLEDSAMYFCASSEAYKGAKNIQYFGAGTRLSVL.

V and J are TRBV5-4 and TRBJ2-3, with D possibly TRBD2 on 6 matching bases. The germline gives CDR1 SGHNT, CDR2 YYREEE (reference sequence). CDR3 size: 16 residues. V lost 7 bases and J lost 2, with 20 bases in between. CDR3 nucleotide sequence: TGTGCCAGCCGACTTCGGGCGGCGGGGACCACAGATACGCAGTATTTT. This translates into CASRLRAAGTTDTQYF.

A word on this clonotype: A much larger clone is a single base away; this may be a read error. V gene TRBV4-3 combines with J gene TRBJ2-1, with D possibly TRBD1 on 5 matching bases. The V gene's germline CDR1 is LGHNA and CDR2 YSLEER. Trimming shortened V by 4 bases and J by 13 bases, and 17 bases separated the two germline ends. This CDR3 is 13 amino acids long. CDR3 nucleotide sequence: TGCGCCAGCAGCCCTCAGGGCGAGGAGACCCAGTTCTTC. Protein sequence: CASSPQGEETQFF.

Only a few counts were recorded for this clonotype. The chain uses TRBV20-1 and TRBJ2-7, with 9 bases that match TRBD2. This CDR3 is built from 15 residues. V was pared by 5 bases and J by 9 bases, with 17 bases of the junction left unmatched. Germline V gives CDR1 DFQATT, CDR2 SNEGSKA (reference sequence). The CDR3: CSALVGGGAISAQYF. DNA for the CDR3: TGCAGTGCTCTTGTGGGCGGGGGGGCTATTTCTGCGCAGTACTTC.

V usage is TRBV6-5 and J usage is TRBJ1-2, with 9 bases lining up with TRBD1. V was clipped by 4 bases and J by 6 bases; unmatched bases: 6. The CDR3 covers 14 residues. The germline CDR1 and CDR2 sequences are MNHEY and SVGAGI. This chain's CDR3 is CASSSVTGGDGYTF. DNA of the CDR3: TGTGCCAGCAGTTCGGTAACAGGGGGCGATGGCTACACCTTC.

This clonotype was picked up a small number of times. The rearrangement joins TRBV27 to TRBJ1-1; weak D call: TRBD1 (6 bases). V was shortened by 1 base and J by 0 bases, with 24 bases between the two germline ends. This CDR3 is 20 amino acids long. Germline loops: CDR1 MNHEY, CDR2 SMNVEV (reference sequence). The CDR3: CASSLFGRVLDRRLNTEAFF. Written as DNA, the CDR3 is TGTGCCAGCAGTTTATTCGGGAGGGTTCTGGACAGACGATTGAACACTGAAGCTTTCTTT.